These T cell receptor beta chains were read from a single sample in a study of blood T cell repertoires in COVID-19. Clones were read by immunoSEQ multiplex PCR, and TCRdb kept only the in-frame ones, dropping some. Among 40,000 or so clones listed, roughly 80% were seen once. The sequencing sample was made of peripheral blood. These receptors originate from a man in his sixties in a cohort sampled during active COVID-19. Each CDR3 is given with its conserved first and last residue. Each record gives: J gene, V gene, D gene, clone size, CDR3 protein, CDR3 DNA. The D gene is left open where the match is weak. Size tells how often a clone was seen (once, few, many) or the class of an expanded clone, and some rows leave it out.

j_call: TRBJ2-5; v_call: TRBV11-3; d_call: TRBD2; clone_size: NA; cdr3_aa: CASSSAGSSGGKETQYF; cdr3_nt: TGTGCCAGCAGCTCTGCTGGCTCTAGCGGGGGTAAAGAGACCCAGTACTTC
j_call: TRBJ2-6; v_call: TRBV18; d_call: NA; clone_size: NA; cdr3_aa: CASSPVEGGANVLTF; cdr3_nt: TGTGCCAGCTCACCCGTTGAGGGAGGGGCCAACGTCCTGACTTTC
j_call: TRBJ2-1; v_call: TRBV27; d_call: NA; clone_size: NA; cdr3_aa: CASAPVSRNEQFF; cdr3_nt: TGTGCCAGCGCTCCTGTGTCTCGGAATGAGCAGTTCTTC
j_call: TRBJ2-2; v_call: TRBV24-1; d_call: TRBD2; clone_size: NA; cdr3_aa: CATSLAGGNTGELFF; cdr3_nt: TGTGCCACCAGTTTAGCGGGGGGGAACACCGGGGAGCTGTTTTTT
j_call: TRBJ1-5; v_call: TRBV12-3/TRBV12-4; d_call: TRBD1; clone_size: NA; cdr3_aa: CASSGTVNQPQHF; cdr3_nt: TGTGCCAGCAGTGGGACAGTGAATCAGCCCCAGCATTTT
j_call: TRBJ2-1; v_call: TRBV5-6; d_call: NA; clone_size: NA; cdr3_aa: CASSSIFANYNEQFF; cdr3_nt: TGTGCCAGCAGCTCCATATTTGCGAACTACAATGAGCAGTTCTTC
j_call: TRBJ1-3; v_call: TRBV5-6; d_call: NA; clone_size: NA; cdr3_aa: CASSVSRGLSGNTIYF; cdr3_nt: TGTGCCAGCAGCGTCTCCAGGGGCCTCTCTGGAAACACCATATATTTT
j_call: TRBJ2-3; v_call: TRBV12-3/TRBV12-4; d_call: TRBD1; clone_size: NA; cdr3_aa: CASTQTGTDTQYF; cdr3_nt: TGTGCCAGCACCCAGACAGGGACAGATACGCAGTATTTT
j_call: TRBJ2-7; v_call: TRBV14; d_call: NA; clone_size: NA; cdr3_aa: CASSQGSYEQYF; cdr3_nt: TGTGCCAGCAGCCAAGGCTCTTACGAGCAGTACTTC
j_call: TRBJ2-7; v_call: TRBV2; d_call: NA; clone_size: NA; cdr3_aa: CASGGGPYEQYF; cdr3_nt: TGTGCCAGCGGGGGCGGCCCTTACGAGCAGTACTTC
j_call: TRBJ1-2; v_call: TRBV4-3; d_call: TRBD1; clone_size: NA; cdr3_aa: CASSQGTGLNDGYTF; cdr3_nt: TGCGCCAGCAGCCAAGGGACAGGATTAAACGACGGCTACACCTTC
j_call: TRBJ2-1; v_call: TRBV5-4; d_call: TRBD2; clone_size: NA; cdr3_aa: CASSWTSNEQFF; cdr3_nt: TGTGCCAGCAGCTGGACTAGCAATGAGCAGTTCTTC
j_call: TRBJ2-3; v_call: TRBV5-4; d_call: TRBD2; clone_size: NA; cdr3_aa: CASSRYGGGTDTQYF; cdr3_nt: TGTGCCAGCAGCAGATACGGGGGAGGGACAGATACGCAGTATTTT
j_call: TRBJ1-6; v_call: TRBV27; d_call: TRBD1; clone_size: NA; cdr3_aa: CASSLVGTGPPSLHF; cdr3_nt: TGTGCCAGCAGTTTAGTCGGGACAGGGCCCCCTTCCCTCCACTTT
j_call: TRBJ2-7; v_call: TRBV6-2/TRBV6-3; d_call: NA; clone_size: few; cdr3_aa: CASSYSRDTGYEQYF; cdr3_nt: TGTGCCAGCAGTTACTCCCGGGACACCGGCTACGAGCAGTACTTC
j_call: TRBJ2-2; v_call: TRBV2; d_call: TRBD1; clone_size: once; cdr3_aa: CASGGQGEAGELFF; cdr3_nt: TGTGCCAGCGGAGGACAGGGAGAAGCCGGGGAGCTGTTTTTT
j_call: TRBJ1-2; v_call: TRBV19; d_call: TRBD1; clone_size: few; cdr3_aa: CASSITTGVAYGYTF; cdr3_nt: TGTGCCAGTAGTATAACGACAGGGGTGGCCTATGGCTACACCTTC
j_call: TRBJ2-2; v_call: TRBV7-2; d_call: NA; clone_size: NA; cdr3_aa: CASSSQTPRTGELFF; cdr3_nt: TGTGCCAGCAGCTCCCAGACACCCAGGACCGGGGAGCTGTTTTTT
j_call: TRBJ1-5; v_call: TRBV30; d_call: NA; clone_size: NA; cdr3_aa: CAWSTGSNQPQHF; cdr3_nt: TGTGCCTGGAGTACAGGGAGTAATCAGCCCCAGCATTTT
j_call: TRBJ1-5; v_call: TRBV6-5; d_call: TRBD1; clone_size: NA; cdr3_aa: CASSPGTGHQPQHF; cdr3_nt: TGTGCCAGCAGTCCCGGGACAGGGCATCAGCCCCAGCATTTT
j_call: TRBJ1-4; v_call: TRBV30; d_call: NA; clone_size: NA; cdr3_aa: CAWSVLPPTKLFF; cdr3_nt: TGTGCCTGGAGTGTACTGCCCCCCACAAAACTGTTTTTT
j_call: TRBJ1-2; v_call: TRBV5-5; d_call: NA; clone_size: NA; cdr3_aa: CASSTGTRIGYTF; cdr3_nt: TGTGCCAGCAGCACCGGGACACGCATAGGCTACACCTTC
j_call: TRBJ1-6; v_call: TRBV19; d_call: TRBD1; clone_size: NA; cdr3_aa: CASSQTGDNSPLHF; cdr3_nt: TGTGCCAGTAGTCAGACAGGGGATAATTCACCCCTCCACTTT
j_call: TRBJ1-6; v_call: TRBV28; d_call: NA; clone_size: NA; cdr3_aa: CATMGGGSASPLHF; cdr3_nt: TGTGCCACCATGGGTGGGGGCAGTGCTTCACCCCTCCACTTT
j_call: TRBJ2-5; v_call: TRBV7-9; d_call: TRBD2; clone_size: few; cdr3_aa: CASSLGALAGSQETQYF; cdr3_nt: TGTGCCAGCAGCTTAGGTGCTCTAGCGGGGAGCCAAGAGACCCAGTACTTC
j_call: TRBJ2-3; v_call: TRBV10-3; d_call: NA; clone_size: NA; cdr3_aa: CAITPRGNTDTQYF; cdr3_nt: TGTGCCATCACCCCCAGGGGTAACACAGATACGCAGTATTTT
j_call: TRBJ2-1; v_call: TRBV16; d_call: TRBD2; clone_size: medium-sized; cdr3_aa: CASSRKSSGGSEQFF; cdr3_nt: TGTGCCAGCAGCCGCAAATCCTCGGGGGGAAGTGAGCAGTTCTTC
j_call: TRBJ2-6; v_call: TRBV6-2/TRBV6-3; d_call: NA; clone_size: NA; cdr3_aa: CASSYEGSGANVLTF; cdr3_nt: TGTGCCAGCAGTTACGAGGGTTCTGGGGCCAACGTCCTGACTTTC
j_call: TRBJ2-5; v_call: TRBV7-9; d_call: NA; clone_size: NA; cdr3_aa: CASSFRGLAEEETQYF; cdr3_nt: TGTGCCAGCAGCTTTAGAGGCTTAGCGGAGGAAGAGACCCAGTACTTC
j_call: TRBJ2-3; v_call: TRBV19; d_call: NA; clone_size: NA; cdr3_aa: CASSILGGRDTQYF; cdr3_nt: TGTGCCAGTAGTATCCTGGGGGGAAGGGATACGCAGTATTTT
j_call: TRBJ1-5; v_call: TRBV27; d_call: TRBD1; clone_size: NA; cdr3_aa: CASSSQPYRGNQPQHF; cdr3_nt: TGTGCCAGCAGTTCCCAACCCTACAGGGGAAATCAGCCCCAGCATTTT
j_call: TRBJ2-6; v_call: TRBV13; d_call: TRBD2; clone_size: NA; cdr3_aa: CASNPGLAASGANVLTF; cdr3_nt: TGTGCCAGCAACCCGGGACTAGCGGCCTCTGGGGCCAACGTCCTGACTTTC
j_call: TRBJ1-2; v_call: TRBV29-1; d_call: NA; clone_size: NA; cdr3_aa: CSVANRGAWGYTF; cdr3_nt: TGCAGCGTTGCGAATCGGGGGGCCTGGGGCTACACCTTC
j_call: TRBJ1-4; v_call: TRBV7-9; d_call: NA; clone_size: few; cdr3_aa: CASSFRGMGEKLFF; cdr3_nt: TGTGCCAGCAGCTTCAGGGGTATGGGGGAAAAACTGTTTTTT
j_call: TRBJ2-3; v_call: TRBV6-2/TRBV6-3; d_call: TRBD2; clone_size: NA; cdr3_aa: CASSYSAGATDTQYF; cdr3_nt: TGTGCCAGCAGTTACTCAGCGGGGGCCACAGATACGCAGTATTTT
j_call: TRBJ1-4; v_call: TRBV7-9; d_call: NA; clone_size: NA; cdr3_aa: CASSLPGNEKLFF; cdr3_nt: TGTGCCAGCAGCTTACCGGGAAATGAAAAACTGTTTTTT
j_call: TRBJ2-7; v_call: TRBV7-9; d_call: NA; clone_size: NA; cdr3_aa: CASSRESYEQYF; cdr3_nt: TGTGCCAGCAGCCGGGAATCCTACGAGCAGTACTTC
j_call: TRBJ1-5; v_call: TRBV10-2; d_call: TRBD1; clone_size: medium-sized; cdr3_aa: CASSPTGRSNQPQHF; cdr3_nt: TGCGCCAGTTCGCCGACAGGGCGAAGCAATCAGCCCCAGCATTTT
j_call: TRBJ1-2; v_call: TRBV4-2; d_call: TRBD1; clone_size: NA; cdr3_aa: CASSQGDSPSYGYTF; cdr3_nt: TGTGCCAGCAGCCAAGGGGACAGCCCATCCTATGGCTACACCTTC
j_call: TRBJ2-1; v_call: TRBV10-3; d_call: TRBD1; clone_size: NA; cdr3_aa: CAISRDRGYNEQFF; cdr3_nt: TGTGCCATCAGCCGGGACAGGGGATACAATGAGCAGTTCTTC
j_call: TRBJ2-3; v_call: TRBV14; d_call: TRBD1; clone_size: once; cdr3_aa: CASSQFTGVHTQYF; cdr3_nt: TGTGCCAGCAGCCAGTTTACAGGGGTGCATACGCAGTATTTT
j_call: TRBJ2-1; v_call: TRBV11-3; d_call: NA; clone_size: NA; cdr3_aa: CASSLEGSEQFF; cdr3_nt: TGTGCCAGCAGCTTAGAGGGGAGTGAGCAGTTCTTC
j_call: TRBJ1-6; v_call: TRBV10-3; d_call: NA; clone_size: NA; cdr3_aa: CAISEMGDFNSPLHF; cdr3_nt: TGTGCCATCAGTGAGATGGGGGACTTCAATTCACCCCTCCACTTT
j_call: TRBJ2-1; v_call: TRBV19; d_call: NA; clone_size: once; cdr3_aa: CASTSGTFYNEQFF; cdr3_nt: TGTGCCAGTACCTCCGGGACATTTTACAATGAGCAGTTCTTC